A single sample gave rise to the 13 T cell receptor beta chains below, sequenced in a study of blood T cell repertoires in COVID-19. Assay used: immunoSEQ multiplex PCR; TCRdb lists only in-frame clones, some missing. The profile shows roughly 120,000 clones, 85% of them singletons. The sample comprised peripheral blood. These receptors came from a man in his forties or fifties with acute or convalescent COVID-19.

CDR3 sequence: CASSFTGVGNTIYF. CDR3 nucleotide sequence: TGTGCCAGCAGTTTCACCGGGGTCGGAAACACCATATATTTT. V and J are TRBV6-2 or TRBV6-3 and TRBJ1-3; no definite D call. CDR1 is MNHEY, CDR2 SVGEGT, per germline. The ends were cut back, 4 bases at V and 4 bases at J, with 11 bases in the middle. CDR3 size: 14 residues.

The V gene is TRBV6-5, the J gene TRBJ1-1; 7 nucleotides align to TRBD1. After removal of 0 bases from V and 1 base from J, the junction contained 2 bases not matched to a gene. The germline V gene encodes CDR1 MNHEY and CDR2 SVGAGI. The CDR3 sequence is 15 residues long. As DNA, the CDR3 is TGTGCCAGCAGTTACTCACGACAGGGGAACACTGAAGCTTTCTTT. It translates to CASSYSRQGNTEAFF.

The chain uses TRBV4-3 and TRBJ2-3; D might be TRBD2 (6 bases). The ends were cut back, 4 bases at V and 2 bases at J, with 16 bases in the middle. The CDR3 has 16 amino acids. The germline gives CDR1 LGHNA, CDR2 YSLEER. Written as DNA, the CDR3 is TGCGCCAGCAGCCGTCGGACGGGGGACCTCACAGATACGCAGTATTTT. It codes for CASSRRTGDLTDTQYF.

The V call is TRBV6-2 or TRBV6-3, the J call TRBJ1-6; TRBD1 is a possible D gene (5 bases). Per the germline V gene, CDR1 is MNHEY and CDR2 is SVGEGT. The germline V and J ends were trimmed by 0 bases and 9 bases, with 12 bases remaining between them. The CDR3 has 15 amino acids. CDR3 protein: CASSYSTGRTSPLHF. DNA for the CDR3: TGTGCCAGCAGTTACTCTACAGGCAGAACTTCACCCCTCCACTTT.

In the case of this clone: Other DNA sequences from this sample encode an identical CDR3 as well. V and J are TRBV5-1 and TRBJ1-2; 9 positions agree with TRBD1. Per the germline V gene, CDR1 is SGHRS and CDR2 is YFSETQ. The CDR3 has 14 residues. After removal of 2 bases from V and 5 bases from J, the junction contained 4 bases not matched to a gene. The CDR3 DNA reads as TGCGCCAGCAGCTTCACAGGGGGCGGGTATGGCTACACCTTC. It translates to CASSFTGGGYGYTF.

This clone occurred once. This chain connects TRBV14 to TRBJ2-5, with D possibly TRBD1 on 5 matching bases. CDR1 is SGHDN and CDR2 is FVKESK in the germline V gene. CDR3 length equals 14 residues. Trimming removed 3 bases from V and 0 bases from J, with 8 bases in between. The CDR3 nucleotides are TGTGCCAGCAGCCACTACAGGAACCAAGAGACCCAGTACTTC. Its protein product is CASSHYRNQETQYF.

This clone has only one observation. The rearrangement joins TRBV4-1 to TRBJ2-1; no clear D gene. Trimming left V 0 bases short and J 0 bases short, with 12 bases between. Germline values: CDR1 MGHRA, CDR2 YSYEKL. This CDR3 spans 17 amino acids. The DNA for the CDR3 is TGCGCCAGCAGCCAAGATAGCCCAGCGTCCTCCTACAATGAGCAGTTCTTC. Its translation is CASSQDSPASSYNEQFF.

The CDR3 bases are TGCGCCAGCAGCCAAGATCGGGGGGCGACGAACACCGGGGAGCTGTTTTTT. It specifies CASSQDRGATNTGELFF. V and J are TRBV4-1 and TRBJ2-2; the D gene is possibly TRBD2 (7 bases). The CDR3 runs 17 residues. V was pared by 0 bases and J by 0 bases, with 11 bases between. Germline CDR1 is MGHRA and CDR2 is YSYEKL.

The genes are TRBV5-4 and TRBJ1-4; 7 bases are a match to TRBD1. After removal of 3 bases from V and 8 bases from J, the junction contained 13 bases not matched to a gene. Germline V gene data show CDR1 as SGHNT and CDR2 as YYREEE (reference sequence). CDR3 length: 16 residues. The CDR3, as DNA: TGTGCCAGCAGCTCCGGAGGGACAGTTTTACTAGAAAAACTGTTTTTT. Protein product: CASSSGGTVLLEKLFF.

J is TRBJ2-5 and V is TRBV7-9; the D gene is possibly TRBD2 (5 bases). There are 13 residues in the CDR3. The germline V gene has CDR1 SEHNR and CDR2 FQNEAQ (reference sequence). The ends were cut back, 5 bases at V and 2 bases at J, with 9 bases in the middle. The CDR3 is CASSRGSQETQYF. The DNA for the CDR3 is TGTGCCAGCAGCCGCGGGTCTCAAGAGACCCAGTACTTC.

V is TRBV29-1 and J is TRBJ2-5; possible D gene TRBD2, 6 bases. Germline CDR1 reads SQVTM; CDR2 reads ANQGSEA. This CDR3 has 12 amino acids. V lost 6 bases to trimming and J lost 0 bases, with 8 bases between them. The CDR3 here is CSVGGYQETQYF. The CDR3, as DNA: TGCAGCGTCGGGGGTTACCAAGAGACCCAGTACTTC.

This clone was seen only once. V gene TRBV4-2 combines with J gene TRBJ1-1; D gene unclear. This CDR3 spans 15 amino acids. Trimming pared 4 bases from V and 2 bases from J, leaving 14 bases between. CDR1 is LGHNA and CDR2 is YNFKEQ in the germline V gene. The CDR3 nucleotides read TGTGCCAGCAGCCCTGAGGGCAGCGTAAACACTGAAGCTTTCTTT. Translating it yields CASSPEGSVNTEAFF.

This clone was seen a single time. The J gene is TRBJ1-2, the V gene TRBV6-1, with no clear D. The V and J ends lost 1 base and 8 bases respectively, with 11 bases between them. CDR1 is MNHNS, CDR2 SASEGT, per germline. The CDR3 contains 13 residues. CDR3 in amino acids: CASSEVWEVGYTF. CDR3 bases: TGTGCCAGCAGTGAAGTTTGGGAGGTGGGCTACACCTTC.